This section outlines one T cell receptor beta chain sequence together with its context. The sample comes from a study of cytomegalovirus exposure and HLA in healthy donors. CDR1 SGHDT and CDR2 YYEEEE come from the germline V gene. After removal of 4 bases from V and 1 base from J, the junction contained 7 bases not matched to a gene. This CDR3 region has 15 residues. The PCR contained 60 Vbeta and 13 Jbeta primers. Clones were read by immunoSEQ multiplex PCR, and TCRdb kept only the in-frame ones, dropping some. Of 250,000 to 350,000 clones listed, just over 85% were seen once; the top ten hold approximately 4.3%.

This chain uses TRBV5-6 with TRBJ2-7; 8 bases map to TRBD1. Sequenced sample: PBMCs. The TCR was taken from a man aged 40-49 years in good health and CMV-seropositive. DNA for the CDR3: TGTGCCAGCAGCACGGAGGACAGGGAATCCTACGAGCAGTACTTC. It translates to CASSTEDRESYEQYF.